This TCR beta chain originates from a study of beta chain features in type 1 diabetes. In germline, CDR1 is SQVTM, CDR2 ANQGSEA. Between the trimmed V and J ends, which lost 2 bases and 7 bases, there was a span of 18 bases. The CDR3 length is 14 residues. Purity (above 95%) was reached by all sorted populations. Sequenced material consisted of expressed TCRB transcripts (all of the isolated RNA was reverse transcribed). Assay: immunoSEQ multiplex PCR; the TCRdb copy retains only in-frame clones and omits some. The sample has 400,000 to 600,000 clones; around 30% are singletons. Sequencing was performed on naive CD4+ T cells from blood. This receptor was obtained from a man aged 18 to 29 in good health. J is TRBJ2-7 and V is TRBV29-1, with D maybe TRBD1 (6 bases). The CDR3 region is CSVETDRQSREQYF. Here the CDR3 DNA reads TGCAGCGTTGAAACCGACAGGCAATCCCGGGAGCAGTACTTC.